What follows is one TCR beta chain and its context. Its target is unknown. Baseline, cycle 4 day 1, and cycle 7 day 1 were the blood sampling points. This sample was taken from a study of OX40 agonist ivuxolimab in advanced cancers. Study background: Three dose-escalation patients had partial responses: one with hepatocellular carcinoma and two with cutaneous melanoma.

The germline V gene encodes CDR1 SGDLS and CDR2 YYNGEE. This CDR3 comprises 16 residues. Trimming cost V 2 bases and J 5 bases; bases outside gene matches: 10. Produced via immunoSEQ multiplex PCR; TCRdb's table is partial and in-frame only. The repertoire holds under 35,000 clones, 92% seen once, with around 30% in the top ten. Regarding the study as a whole: On average, CD8+ T cells had more expanded clones than CD4+.

The chain uses TRBV9 and TRBJ2-7; 10 positions agree with TRBD2. This TCR came from an adult with an advanced solid tumor such as melanoma, head and neck, liver or kidney cancer. The sample here was CD4+ or CD8+ T cells sorted from blood, taken in a trial of the OX40 agonist ivuxolimab. The CDR3 region is CASSVELTSGLNEQYF. In nucleotides, the CDR3 is TGTGCCAGCAGCGTGGAATTGACTAGCGGGCTGAACGAGCAGTACTTC.